Shown below are 22 T cell receptor beta chains from a single sample sequenced in a study of blood T cell repertoires in COVID-19. Profiling relied on immunoSEQ multiplex PCR, and the TCRdb table lists in-frame clones only, not all of them. Of about 86,000 clones listed, around 81% are singletons. The sample taken for sequencing was peripheral blood. Receptors were obtained from a man aged 50 or older with acute or convalescent COVID-19.

This clone was observed once. V and J are TRBV6-5 and TRBJ1-5; no definite D call. V gave up 6 bases and J gave up 3 bases, with 12 bases separating them. The CDR3 has 14 amino acids. Germline assignment: CDR1 MNHEY and CDR2 SVGAGI. CDR3 DNA sequence: TGTGCCAGCAGGCATCCAGAGGACAATCAGCCCCAGCATTTT. Residues: CASRHPEDNQPQHF.

The chain recombines TRBV7-2 with TRBJ2-2; 9 bases fit TRBD1. Unmatched junction bases numbered 7, after V lost 3 bases and J lost 11 bases. The length of the CDR3 is 14 residues. The germline CDR1 and CDR2 sequences are SGHTA and FQGNSA. The CDR3 region is CASSLGQGLRELFF. CDR3 in DNA: TGTGCCAGCAGCTTGGGACAGGGCCTGAGAGAGCTGTTTTTT.

The genes are TRBV11-2 and TRBJ2-1; D might be TRBD2 (5 bases). Germline V lookup: CDR1 SGHAT, CDR2 FQNNGV. This CDR3 spans 13 amino acids. The ends were cut back, 2 bases at V and 13 bases at J, with 15 bases in the middle. CDR3 nucleotides: TGTGCCAGCAGCTTATCCGAAGGACTCTTCCAGTTCTTC. Residues: CASSLSEGLFQFF.

The chain employs TRBV3-1 (or the pseudogene TRBV3-2) and TRBJ2-5; 9 bases align to TRBD2. The CDR3 is 16 amino acids. J lost 4 bases, V lost 1 base, and 7 bases had no gene match. Germline CDR1 and CDR2: LGHDT and YNNKEL (reference sequence). CDR3 in amino acids: CASSQAASGIRETQYF. CDR3 nucleotides: TGTGCCAGCAGCCAAGCGGCTAGCGGGATACGAGAGACCCAGTACTTC.

The genes are TRBV20-1 and TRBJ2-3; TRBD2 matches 7 bases. With V trimmed by 3 bases and J by 1 base, 4 bases remained unmatched. In germline, CDR1 is DFQATT, CDR2 SNEGSKA (reference sequence). The CDR3 sequence is 14 residues long. The CDR3 sequence: CSASAGEGTDTQYF. As DNA, the CDR3 is TGCAGTGCTAGTGCGGGGGAGGGCACAGATACGCAGTATTTT.

The chain employs TRBV5-4 and TRBJ1-4; 11 bases line up with TRBD1. The germline V gene has CDR1 SGHNT and CDR2 YYREEE (reference sequence). J was trimmed by 3 bases and V by 5 bases; bases with no gene match: 3. This CDR3 comprises 15 residues. The CDR3 is CASRDRGPSNEKLFF. CDR3 coding DNA: TGTGCCAGCAGGGACAGGGGGCCTTCTAATGAAAAACTGTTTTTT.

This clone came up once. The rearrangement links TRBV4-3 to TRBJ1-6, with a tentative D call TRBD1 (6 bases). This CDR3 is built from 16 residues. Deletions cut 4 bases from V and 8 bases from J, with 18 bases between. The germline V gene has CDR1 LGHNA and CDR2 YSLEER. The CDR3 is CASSLTKGHKDSPLHF. CDR3 nucleotide sequence: TGCGCCAGCAGCCTTACGAAGGGACATAAAGATTCACCCCTCCACTTT.

As for this clone: The same CDR3 is also encoded by other DNA sequences in this sample. The chain has TRBV5-6 and TRBJ1-5, with D possibly being TRBD1 (6 bases). Trimming removed 3 bases from V and 7 bases from J, with 8 bases in between. Looked up from germline, CDR1 is SGHDT and CDR2 is YYEEEE. This CDR3 spans 12 amino acids. The CDR3 is CASSYRDQPQHF. Written as DNA, the CDR3 is TGTGCCAGCAGCTACAGGGACCAGCCCCAGCATTTT. The full variable domain, its missing parts supplied by reference TRBV5-6 and TRBJ1-5, is DAGVTQSPTHLIKTRGQQVTLRCSPKSGHDTVSWYQQALGQGPQFIFQYYEEEERQRGNFPDRFSGHQFPNYSSELNVNALLLGDSALYLCASSYRDQPQHFGDGTRLSIL.

The chain joins TRBV4-3 to TRBJ1-2; 7 bases align to TRBD1. V lost 0 bases to trimming and J lost 1 base; unmatched junction nucleotides: 8. CDR1 is LGHNA, CDR2 YSLEER, per germline. The CDR3 loop spans 17 amino acids. CDR3 protein: CASSQDRGTDINYGYTF. Here the CDR3 DNA reads TGCGCCAGCAGCCAAGATAGAGGGACAGATATTAACTATGGCTACACCTTC.

V gene TRBV10-2 combines with J gene TRBJ1-3; D is uncertain. V gave up 3 bases and J gave up 0 bases, with 9 bases separating them. CDR3 length: 15 residues. Germline lookup yields CDR1 WSHSY and CDR2 SAAADI. CDR3 sequence: CASSDDGYSGNTIYF. The CDR3 DNA follows: TGCGCCAGCAGTGACGACGGGTACTCTGGAAACACCATATATTTT.

J is TRBJ1-5 and V is TRBV7-2, with D perhaps matching TRBD1 (6 bases). The CDR3 has 13 residues. The V end was cut by 4 bases, the J end by 4 bases, with 8 bases between. Germline CDR1 SGHTA, CDR2 FQGNSA. The CDR3 nucleotides read TGTGCCAGCAGCTGGGGGACAAATCAGCCCCAGCATTTT. Encoded protein: CASSWGTNQPQHF.

The J gene is TRBJ2-7, the V gene TRBV9; 7 nucleotides match TRBD1. CDR1 SGDLS and CDR2 YYNGEE come from the germline V gene. The CDR3 sequence is 14 residues long. Germline trimming cut 4 bases from V and 2 bases from J; bases unmatched to any gene: 6. The CDR3 sequence: CASSPGDSPYEQYF. The CDR3 DNA sequence: TGTGCCAGCAGCCCCGGGGACAGTCCCTACGAGCAGTACTTC.

The chain is built from TRBV27 and TRBJ1-6; 7 bases are a match to TRBD1. Trimming cost V 5 bases and J 3 bases; bases outside gene matches: 10. The CDR3 consists of 17 residues. The germline gives CDR1 MNHEY, CDR2 SMNVEV (reference sequence). DNA of the CDR3: TGTGCCAGCAGTCCTTGGGACAGTTTCAGCTATAATTCACCCCTCCACTTT. It specifies CASSPWDSFSYNSPLHF.

The V gene is TRBV6-5, the J gene TRBJ2-5; weak D call: TRBD1 (5 bases). This CDR3 has 16 amino acids. Germline values: CDR1 MNHEY, CDR2 SVGAGI. V was shortened by 0 bases and J by 3 bases, with 14 bases between the two germline ends. The CDR3 region has the DNA TGTGCCAGCAGTTACTCGACAGTAGACAGAAAAGAGACCCAGTACTTC. The encoded protein is CASSYSTVDRKETQYF.

The chain is built from TRBV19 and TRBJ1-1; weak D call: TRBD1 (5 bases). The length of the CDR3 is 14 residues. CDR1 and CDR2 (germline): LNHDA, SQIVND (reference sequence). Trimming took 3 bases from V and 0 from J, leaving 8 bases between them. CDR3 bases: TGTGCCAGTAGTATCCAGGGCATGAACACTGAAGCTTTCTTT. Translated, it gives CASSIQGMNTEAFF.

The J gene is TRBJ1-2, the V gene TRBV30; TRBD1 agrees at 8 bases. J lost 6 bases, V lost 1 base, and 7 bases had no gene match. The CDR3 contains 14 residues. Germline CDR1 reads GTSNPN; CDR2 reads SVGIG (reference sequence). The CDR3 DNA follows: TGTGCCTGGAGTGGTGCAGGGGGCGGTCATGGCTACACCTTC. The encoded protein is CAWSGAGGGHGYTF.

The rearrangement joins TRBV30 to TRBJ2-7, with 9 nucleotides matching TRBD1. V dropped 1 base and J dropped 0; count of bases not matched to a gene: 10. The CDR3 is 17 amino acids. Germline CDR1 reads GTSNPN; CDR2 reads SVGIG (reference sequence). The CDR3: CAWSALTGTGYSYEQYF. CDR3 in DNA: TGTGCCTGGAGTGCTTTGACCGGGACAGGGTACTCCTACGAGCAGTACTTC.

This clone was found once. The V call is TRBV7-2, the J call TRBJ2-1, with 8 bases that match TRBD1. Trimming at V came to 0 bases and at J to 0 bases, leaving 4 bases not matched to a gene. Germline V gene lookup returns CDR1 SGHTA and CDR2 FQGNSA. The CDR3 has 17 amino acids. The CDR3: CASSLAGTGSSYNEQFF. The CDR3 nucleotides are TGTGCCAGCAGCTTAGCGGGGACAGGTAGCTCCTACAATGAGCAGTTCTTC.

The gene calls are TRBV12-5 and TRBJ2-7; 9 bases match TRBD1. Germline V gene sequence: CDR1 LGHNT, CDR2 FRNRAP. V lost 0 bases to trimming and J lost 3 bases; unmatched junction nucleotides: 6. This CDR3 has 16 amino acids. DNA for the CDR3: TGTGCTAGTGGTTTGGTACCGGGACAGGGTGACTACGAGCAGTACTTC. Translated: CASGLVPGQGDYEQYF.

This chain connects TRBV19 to TRBJ1-4; 7 nucleotides line up with TRBD1. The CDR3 loop spans 15 amino acids. Germline V gene lookup returns CDR1 LNHDA and CDR2 SQIVND (reference sequence). V lost 5 bases and J lost 4; bases outside the gene matches: 7. CDR3 in DNA: TGTGCCAGTAGTCCCGGGGACAGCCATAATGAAAAACTGTTTTTT. The encoded protein is CASSPGDSHNEKLFF.

This clone showed up just once. The chain is built from TRBV7-2 and TRBJ1-1; D unclear. The CDR3 length is 14 residues. Trimming took off 4 bases at V and 2 bases at J, with 11 bases between the two ends. Per germline, CDR1 SGHTA and CDR2 FQGNSA. The CDR3 is CASSSHGGNTEAFF. DNA of the CDR3: TGTGCCAGCAGCTCTCATGGAGGCAACACTGAAGCTTTCTTT. The full variable domain, completed using reference TRBV7-2 and TRBJ1-1, is GAGVSQSPSNKVTEKGKDVELRCDPISGHTALYWYRQSLGQGLEFLIYFQGNSAPDKSGLPSDRFSAERTGGSVSTLTIQRTQQEDSAVYLCASSSHGGNTEAFFGQGTRLTVV.

This clone was detected many times. The genes are TRBV6-1 and TRBJ1-1; D unclear. CDR3 length: 13 residues. Trimming stripped 2 bases from V and 5 bases from J, with 9 bases between. The germline gives CDR1 MNHNS, CDR2 SASEGT. The CDR3 sequence: CASSEIWETEAFF. CDR3 sequence (DNA): TGTGCCAGCAGTGAAATATGGGAGACTGAAGCTTTCTTT.